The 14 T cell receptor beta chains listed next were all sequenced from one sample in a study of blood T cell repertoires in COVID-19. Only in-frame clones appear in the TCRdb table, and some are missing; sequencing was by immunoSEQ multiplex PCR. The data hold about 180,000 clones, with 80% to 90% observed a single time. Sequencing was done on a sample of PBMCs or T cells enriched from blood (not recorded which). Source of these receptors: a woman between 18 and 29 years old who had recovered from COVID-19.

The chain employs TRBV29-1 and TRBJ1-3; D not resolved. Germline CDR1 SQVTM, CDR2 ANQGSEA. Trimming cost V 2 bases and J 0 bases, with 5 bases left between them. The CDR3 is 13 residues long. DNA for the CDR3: TGCAGCGTTGAAACGGGCTCTGGAAACACCATATATTTT. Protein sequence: CSVETGSGNTIYF.

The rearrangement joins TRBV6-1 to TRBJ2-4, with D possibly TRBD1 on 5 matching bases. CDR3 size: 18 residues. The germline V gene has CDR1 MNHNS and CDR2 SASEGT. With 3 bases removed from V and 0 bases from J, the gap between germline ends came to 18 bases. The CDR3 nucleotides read TGTGCCAGCAGTGACAGGGCAGGGCCCAATATAGCCAAAAACATTCAGTACTTC. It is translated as CASSDRAGPNIAKNIQYF.

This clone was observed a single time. CDR3 in DNA: TGTGCCAGCAGCCCCTCGGTAGCGGGAAGCGTCCAGTTCTTC. This codes for CASSPSVAGSVQFF. The rearrangement links TRBV6-4 to TRBJ2-1, with 8 bases matching TRBD2. The CDR3 loop spans 14 amino acids. The germline V gene encodes CDR1 MRHNA and CDR2 SNTAGT. Trimming removed 6 bases from V and 13 bases from J; junction bases left unmatched: 14.

CDR3 loop: CSVHRRGADINYGYTF. The CDR3 nucleotides read TGCAGCGTCCATCGGCGTGGGGCTGATATCAACTATGGCTACACCTTC. The chain joins TRBV29-1 to TRBJ1-2, with D maybe TRBD1 (5 bases). In germline, CDR1 is SQVTM, CDR2 ANQGSEA. The CDR3 runs to 16 residues. V was clipped by 6 bases and J by 2 bases, with 22 bases between them.

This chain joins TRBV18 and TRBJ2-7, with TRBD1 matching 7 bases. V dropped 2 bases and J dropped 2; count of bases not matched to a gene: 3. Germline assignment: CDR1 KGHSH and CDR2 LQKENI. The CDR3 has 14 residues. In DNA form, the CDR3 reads TGTGCCAGCTCACCAACGACAGGGCCCTACGAGCAGTACTTC. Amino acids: CASSPTTGPYEQYF.

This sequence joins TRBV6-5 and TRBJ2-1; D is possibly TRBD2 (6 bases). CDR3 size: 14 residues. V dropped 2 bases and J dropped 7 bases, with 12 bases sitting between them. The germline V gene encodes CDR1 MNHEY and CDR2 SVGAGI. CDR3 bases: TGTGCCAGCAGTTACGGCGATAGCGGTAATGAGCAGTTCTTC. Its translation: CASSYGDSGNEQFF.

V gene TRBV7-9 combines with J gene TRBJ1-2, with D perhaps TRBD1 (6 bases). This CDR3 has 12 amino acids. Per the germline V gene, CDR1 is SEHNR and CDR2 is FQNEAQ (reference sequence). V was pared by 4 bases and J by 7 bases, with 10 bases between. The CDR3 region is CASSWTEAGYTF. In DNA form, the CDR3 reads TGTGCCAGCAGCTGGACAGAAGCTGGCTACACCTTC.

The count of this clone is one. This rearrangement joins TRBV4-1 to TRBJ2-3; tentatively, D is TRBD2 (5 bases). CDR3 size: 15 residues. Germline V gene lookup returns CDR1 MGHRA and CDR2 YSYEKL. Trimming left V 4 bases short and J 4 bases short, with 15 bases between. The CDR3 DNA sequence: TGCGCCAGCAGCCTTTCGCCCGGGGATTCAGATACGCAGTATTTT. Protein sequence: CASSLSPGDSDTQYF.

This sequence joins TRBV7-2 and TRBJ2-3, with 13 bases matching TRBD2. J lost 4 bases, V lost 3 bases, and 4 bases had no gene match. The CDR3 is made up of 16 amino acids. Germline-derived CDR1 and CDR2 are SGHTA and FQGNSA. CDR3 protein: CASSFATSGGADTQYF. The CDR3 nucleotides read TGTGCCAGCAGCTTCGCCACTAGCGGGGGGGCAGATACGCAGTATTTT.

In nucleotides, the CDR3 is TGTGCCATCAGTGAGTCAGGGGTGAAAGAGACCCAGTACTTC. Protein product: CAISESGVKETQYF. The rearrangement links TRBV10-3 to TRBJ2-5, with D possibly matching TRBD1 (5 bases). This CDR3 has 14 residues. The germline CDR1 and CDR2 sequences are ENHRY and SYGVKD. V was trimmed by 0 bases and J by 3 bases, leaving 8 bases between them.

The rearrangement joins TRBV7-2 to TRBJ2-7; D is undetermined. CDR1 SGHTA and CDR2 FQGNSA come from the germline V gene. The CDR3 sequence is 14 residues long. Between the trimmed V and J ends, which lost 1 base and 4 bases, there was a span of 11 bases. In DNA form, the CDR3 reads TGTGCCAGCAGCTTAGTTACCACAGCTTACGAGCAGTACTTC. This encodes CASSLVTTAYEQYF.

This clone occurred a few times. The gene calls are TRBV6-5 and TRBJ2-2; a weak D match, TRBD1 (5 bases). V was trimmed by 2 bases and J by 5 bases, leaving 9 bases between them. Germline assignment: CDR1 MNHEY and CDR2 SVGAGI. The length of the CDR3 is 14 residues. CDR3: CASSYLTGTGELFF. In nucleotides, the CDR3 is TGTGCCAGCAGTTACCTCACAGGTACCGGGGAGCTGTTTTTT.

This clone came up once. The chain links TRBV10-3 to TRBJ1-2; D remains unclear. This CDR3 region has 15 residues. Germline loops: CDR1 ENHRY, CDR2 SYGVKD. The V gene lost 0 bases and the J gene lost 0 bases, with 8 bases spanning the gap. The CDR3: CAISESASTNYGYTF. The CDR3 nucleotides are TGTGCCATCAGTGAGTCAGCCTCTACTAACTATGGCTACACCTTC.

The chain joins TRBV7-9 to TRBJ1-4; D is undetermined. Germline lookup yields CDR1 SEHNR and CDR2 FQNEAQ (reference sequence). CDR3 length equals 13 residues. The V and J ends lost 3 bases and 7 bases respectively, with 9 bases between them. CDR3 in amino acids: CASSFSSGEKLFF. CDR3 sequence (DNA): TGTGCCAGCAGCTTTAGCAGCGGTGAAAAACTGTTTTTT.